Each of the 16 T cell receptor beta chains below was sequenced from the same sample in a study of OX40 agonist ivuxolimab in advanced cancers. The method was immunoSEQ multiplex PCR; TCRdb's version includes in-frame clones alone and lacks a portion of them. The sample carries 60,000 to 90,000 clones, 80% to 90% recorded once. The sample was CD4+ or CD8+ T cells sorted from blood, taken in a trial of the OX40 agonist ivuxolimab. The receptors derive from an adult with an advanced solid tumor such as melanoma, head and neck, liver or kidney cancer.

This sequence joins TRBV5-1 and TRBJ2-2; 10 bases line up with TRBD1. The germline V gene has CDR1 SGHRS and CDR2 YFSETQ. The CDR3 is made up of 15 amino acids. Losses at the gene ends were 4 bases for V and 4 bases for J; bases not matched to a gene: 4. The CDR3 loop is CASSPDRGTTGELFF. CDR3 nucleotide sequence: TGCGCCAGCAGCCCGGACAGGGGGACCACCGGGGAGCTGTTTTTT.

The chain recombines TRBV10-1 with TRBJ2-3; D not certain. The V gene's germline CDR1 is WNHNN and CDR2 SYGVQD (reference sequence). The CDR3 sequence is 13 residues long. V was shortened by 6 bases and J by 6 bases, with 13 bases between the two germline ends. The CDR3 sequence is CASSVRPGDTQYF. The CDR3 DNA follows: TGCGCCAGCAGCGTTCGGCCTGGGGATACGCAGTATTTT.

This chain joins TRBV4-3 and TRBJ1-3, with 8 nucleotides matching TRBD1. This CDR3 is built from 17 residues. Germline loops: CDR1 LGHNA, CDR2 YSLEER. V lost 4 bases and J lost 0; bases outside the gene matches: 8. CDR3 DNA sequence: TGCGCCAGCAGCCTCGGCTCAGGGGGCCTCTCTGGAAACACCATATATTTT. Amino acid sequence: CASSLGSGGLSGNTIYF.

This chain links TRBV7-2 with TRBJ2-7, with D tentatively TRBD1 or TRBD2 (5 bases each). The CDR3 totals 17 residues. V was cut by 4 bases and J by 5 bases, with 24 bases left in between. The germline V gene encodes CDR1 SGHTA and CDR2 FQGNSA. CDR3 sequence (DNA): TGTGCCAGCAGCTCCCGTCAGGGACGAGGGGTAACCCACGAGCAGTACTTC. As protein: CASSSRQGRGVTHEQYF. Looking up the rest from reference TRBV7-2 and TRBJ2-7 gives the full variable domain: GAGVSQSPSNKVTEKGKDVELRCDPISGHTALYWYRQSLGQGLEFLIYFQGNSAPDKSGLPSDRFSAERTGGSVSTLTIQRTQQEDSAVYLCASSSRQGRGVTHEQYFGPGTRLTVT.

This clone was seen a few times. This chain connects TRBV6-5 to TRBJ2-6; 7 bases align to TRBD1. The CDR3 loop spans 15 amino acids. V gave up 8 bases and J gave up 0 bases; unmatched junction bases: 4. Germline V gene sequence: CDR1 MNHEY, CDR2 SVGAGI. The CDR3 region has the DNA TGTGCCAGCGGATACAGGGGCTCTGGGGCCAACGTCCTGACTTTC. Its protein product is CASGYRGSGANVLTF.

The chain uses TRBV28 and TRBJ2-1, with 11 bases aligning to TRBD1. The junction had 3 bases not matched to a gene; V was cut back by 1 base and J by 7 bases. Germline-derived CDR1 and CDR2 are MDHEN and SYDVKM. The CDR3 loop spans 15 amino acids. The CDR3 DNA reads TGTGCCAGCAGTTTATCCGGGACAGGGGGGAATGAGCAGTTCTTC. Translated, it gives CASSLSGTGGNEQFF.

The chain joins TRBV11-2 to TRBJ2-1; a possible D gene is TRBD2 (6 bases). The germline V gene has CDR1 SGHAT and CDR2 FQNNGV. The ends were cut back, 4 bases at V and 10 bases at J, with 17 bases in the middle. The CDR3 consists of 14 residues. The CDR3 nucleotides are TGTGCCAGCAGCTCGGACGCATCCCGGGAGGAGCAGTTCTTC. Protein product: CASSSDASREEQFF. Full variable domain (missing parts from reference TRBV11-2 and TRBJ2-1): EAGVAQSPRYKIIEKRQSVAFWCNPISGHATLYWYQQILGQGPKLLIQFQNNGVVDDSQLPKDRFSAERLKGVDSTLKIQPAKLEDSAVYLCASSSDASREEQFFGPGTRLTVL.

The chain recombines TRBV6-5 with TRBJ1-4; the match to TRBD1 covers 10 bases. Germline trimming cut 5 bases from V and 11 bases from J; bases unmatched to any gene: 5. The CDR3 runs 13 residues. Germline values: CDR1 MNHEY, CDR2 SVGAGI. In DNA form, the CDR3 reads TGTGCCAGCAGTCCAGACAGGGGGCTTAAACTGTTTTTT. It specifies CASSPDRGLKLFF.

The genes are TRBV7-2 and TRBJ2-7; TRBD1 matches 7 bases. Trimming took 1 base from V and 1 from J; bases not matched to a gene: 13. The length of the CDR3 is 18 residues. Germline loops: CDR1 SGHTA, CDR2 FQGNSA. The CDR3, as DNA: TGTGCCAGCAGCTTAGGGGACGAACAGGGGCTAATTTCCTACGAGCAGTACTTC. Translating it yields CASSLGDEQGLISYEQYF. Full variable domain (rest looked up from reference TRBV7-2 and TRBJ2-7): GAGVSQSPSNKVTEKGKDVELRCDPISGHTALYWYRQSLGQGLEFLIYFQGNSAPDKSGLPSDRFSAERTGGSVSTLTIQRTQQEDSAVYLCASSLGDEQGLISYEQYFGPGTRLTVT.

The chain recombines TRBV7-2 with TRBJ1-4; the D is unclear. This CDR3 region has 15 residues. Germline-derived CDR1 and CDR2 are SGHTA and FQGNSA. Trimming shortened V by 2 bases and J by 6 bases, and 13 bases separated the two germline ends. The CDR3 nucleotides read TGTGCCAGCAGCTTAAGGAGGTCCTGGGATGAAAAACTGTTTTTT. This encodes CASSLRRSWDEKLFF.

The chain recombines TRBV9 with TRBJ1-2, with a weak D call TRBD1 (5 bases). Germline values: CDR1 SGDLS, CDR2 YYNGEE. This CDR3 has 15 residues. The ends were cut back, 4 bases at V and 0 bases at J, with 13 bases in the middle. CDR3 bases: TGTGCCAGCAGCCAAACCGACAGAACTAACTATGGCTACACCTTC. It encodes CASSQTDRTNYGYTF.

The rearrangement joins TRBV2 to TRBJ1-4; 11 bases agree with TRBD1. The CDR3 extends over 13 amino acids. CDR1 is SNHLY, CDR2 FYNNEI, per germline. The V gene end was trimmed by 11 bases and the J gene end by 8 bases; junction bases not matched to a gene: 7. CDR3 sequence: CAGTGGKEEKLFF. CDR3 bases: TGTGCCGGGACAGGGGGAAAAGAAGAAAAACTGTTTTTT.

The rearrangement links TRBV7-2 to TRBJ1-2; D is unclear. The CDR3 runs 16 residues. The V and J ends lost 2 bases and 7 bases respectively, with 20 bases between them. From germline, CDR1 is SGHTA and CDR2 FQGNSA. DNA for the CDR3: TGTGCCAGCAGCTTATCTTCTCGCCCAGGCCTAGCTGGCTACACCTTC. It codes for CASSLSSRPGLAGYTF.

This clone came up a few times. The V gene is TRBV5-1, the J gene TRBJ2-7; weak D call: TRBD1 (7 bases). The CDR3 loop spans 14 amino acids. Looked up from germline, CDR1 is SGHRS and CDR2 is YFSETQ. With 4 bases removed from V and 4 bases from J, the gap between germline ends came to 15 bases. In nucleotides, the CDR3 is TGCGCCAGCAGCGCCGGGGCAGGGGGGTACGAGCAGTACTTC. Translation: CASSAGAGGYEQYF.

This clone has a single count. The chain links TRBV7-6 to TRBJ1-1; 8 positions agree with TRBD1. The CDR3 is 15 residues long. After removal of 1 base from V and 5 bases from J, the junction contained 6 bases not matched to a gene. Germline V gene sequence: CDR1 SGHVS, CDR2 FNYEAQ. CDR3 residues: CASSLVQGAVTEAFF. In DNA form, the CDR3 reads TGTGCCAGCAGCTTAGTTCAGGGGGCAGTGACTGAAGCTTTCTTT. Variable domain in full (rest from reference TRBV7-6 and TRBJ1-1): GAGVSQSPRYKVTKRGQDVALRCDPISGHVSLYWYRQALGQGPEFLTYFNYEAQQDKSGLPNDRFSAERPEGSISTLTIQRTEQRDSAMYRCASSLVQGAVTEAFFGQGTRLTVV.

CDR3 region: CASTPAGTDTQYF. In nucleotides, the CDR3 is TGTGCCAGCACCCCGGCGGGGACAGATACGCAGTATTTT. This rearrangement joins TRBV6-6 to TRBJ2-3; maybe TRBD2 (6 bases). The CDR3 runs 13 residues. Germline values: CDR1 MNHNY, CDR2 SVGAGI (reference sequence). V dropped 7 bases and J dropped 3 bases, with 11 bases sitting between them.